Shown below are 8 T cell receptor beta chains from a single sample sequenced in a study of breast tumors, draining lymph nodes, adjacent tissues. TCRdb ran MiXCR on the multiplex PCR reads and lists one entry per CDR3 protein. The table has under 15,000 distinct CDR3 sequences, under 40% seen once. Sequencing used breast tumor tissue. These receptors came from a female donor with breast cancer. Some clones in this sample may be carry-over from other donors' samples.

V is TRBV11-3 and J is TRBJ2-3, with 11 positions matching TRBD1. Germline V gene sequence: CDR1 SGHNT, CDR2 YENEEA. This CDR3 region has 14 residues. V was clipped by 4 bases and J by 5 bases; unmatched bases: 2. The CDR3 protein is CASSSGQGVDTQYF. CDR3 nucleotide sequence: TGTGCCAGCAGCTCGGGACAGGGGGTAGATACGCAGTATTTT.

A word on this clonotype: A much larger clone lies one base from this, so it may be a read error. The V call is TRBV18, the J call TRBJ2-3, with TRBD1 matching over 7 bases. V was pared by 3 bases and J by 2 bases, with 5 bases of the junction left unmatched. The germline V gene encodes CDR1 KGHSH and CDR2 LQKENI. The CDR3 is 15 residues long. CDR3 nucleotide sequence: TGTGCCAGCTCACCCAGACAGGGCGCCACAGATACGCAGTATTTT. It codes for CASSPRQGATDTQYF. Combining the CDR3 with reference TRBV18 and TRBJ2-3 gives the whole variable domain NAGVMQNPRHLVRRRGQEARLRCSPMKGHSHVYWYRQLPEEGLKFMVYLQKENIIDESGMPKERFSAEFPKEGPSILRIQQVVRGDSAAYFCASSPRQGATDTQYFGPGTRLTVL.

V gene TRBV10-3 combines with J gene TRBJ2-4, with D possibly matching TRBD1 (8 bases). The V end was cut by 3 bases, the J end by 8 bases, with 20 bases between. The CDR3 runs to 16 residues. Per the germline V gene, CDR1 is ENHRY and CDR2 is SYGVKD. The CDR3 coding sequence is TGTGCCATCAGTGAAGCCAGTACAGGGGGGGTGGACATTCAGTACTTC. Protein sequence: CAISEASTGGVDIQYF.

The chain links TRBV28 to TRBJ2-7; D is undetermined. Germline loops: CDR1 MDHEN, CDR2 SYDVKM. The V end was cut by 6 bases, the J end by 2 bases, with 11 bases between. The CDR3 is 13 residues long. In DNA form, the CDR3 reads TGTGCCAGCAGGCCTTCGGTAACCTACGAGCAGTACTTC. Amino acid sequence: CASRPSVTYEQYF.

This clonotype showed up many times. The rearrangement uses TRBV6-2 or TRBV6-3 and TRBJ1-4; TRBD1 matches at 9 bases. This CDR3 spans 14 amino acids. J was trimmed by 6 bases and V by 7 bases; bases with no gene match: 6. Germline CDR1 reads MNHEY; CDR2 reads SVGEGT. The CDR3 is CASNDRGGDEKLFF. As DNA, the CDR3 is TGTGCCAGCAACGACAGGGGGGGAGATGAAAAACTGTTTTTT.

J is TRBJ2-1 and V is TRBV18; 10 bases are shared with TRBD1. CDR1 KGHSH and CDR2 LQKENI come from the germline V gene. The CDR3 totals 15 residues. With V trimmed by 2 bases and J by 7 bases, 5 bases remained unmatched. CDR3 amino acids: CASSPFRDRGNEQFF. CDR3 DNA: TGTGCCAGCTCACCATTCCGGGACAGGGGAAATGAGCAGTTCTTC.

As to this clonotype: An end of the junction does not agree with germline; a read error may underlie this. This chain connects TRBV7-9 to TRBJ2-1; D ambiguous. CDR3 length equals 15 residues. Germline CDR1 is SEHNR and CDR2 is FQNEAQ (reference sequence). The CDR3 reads CASSLILETGNKQFF. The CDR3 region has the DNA TGTGCTAGCAGCTTAATCTTGGAGACGGGCAATAAGCAGTTCTTC.

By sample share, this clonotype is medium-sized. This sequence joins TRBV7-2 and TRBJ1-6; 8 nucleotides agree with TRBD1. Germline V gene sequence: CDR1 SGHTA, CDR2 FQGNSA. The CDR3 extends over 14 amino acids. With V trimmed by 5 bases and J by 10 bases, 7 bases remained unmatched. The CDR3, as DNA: TGTGCCAGCAGCCCGGACAGGGTGAGGTCACCCCTCCACTTT. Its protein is CASSPDRVRSPLHF.